This T cell receptor beta chain was sequenced in a study of CD8 T cells in ankylosing spondylitis. Study-level points and caveats: Apparently characteristic of ankylosing spondylitis blood was a TCR beta motif (about 8 highly homologous variants). A subset of motif variants has previously been described in the synovial fluid and blood of reactive arthritis.

This clonotype was seen a few times. Its antigen is not known. TCRdb reprocessed the 5' RACE reads via MiXCR and lists one record per CDR3 protein. Among a few hundred thousand distinct CDR3 sequences, around 20% were seen once, and the ten largest hold about 42%. Input material: blood, either unsorted or a sorted T cell fraction (not recorded which). This clonotype was obtained from a male donor with ankylosing spondylitis.

CDR3 in DNA: TGCGCCAGCAGCCGAGGGCCACTGGACAGGCCCTACGAGCAGTACTTC. It specifies CASSRGPLDRPYEQYF. The V call is TRBV4-1, the J call TRBJ2-7; TRBD1 matches at 7 bases. Germline V gene sequence: CDR1 MGHRA, CDR2 YSYEKL. This CDR3 comprises 16 residues. The trim removed 4 bases at V and 2 bases at J, leaving 11 bases unmatched.